The present T cell receptor beta chain was sequenced within a study of control samples from healthy donors and cancer patients. The assay was immunoSEQ multiplex PCR, and TCRdb's table has in-frame clones only and misses some. The top ten clones hold around 5.7% of a sample with fewer than 100,000 clones, over 75% of them seen once. V lost 7 bases and J 4 bases, leaving 10 bases between the germline ends. CDR3 length: 12 amino acids. Germline CDR1 is MNHEY and CDR2 is SMNVEV (reference sequence). Sequencing used blood. This TCR derives from a woman in her forties or fifties in good health. The rearrangement links TRBV27 to TRBJ1-1, with D unclear. CDR3 nucleotide sequence: TGTGCCAGCATGGGGAGAAGCACTGAAGCTTTCTTT. Its protein product is CASMGRSTEAFF.